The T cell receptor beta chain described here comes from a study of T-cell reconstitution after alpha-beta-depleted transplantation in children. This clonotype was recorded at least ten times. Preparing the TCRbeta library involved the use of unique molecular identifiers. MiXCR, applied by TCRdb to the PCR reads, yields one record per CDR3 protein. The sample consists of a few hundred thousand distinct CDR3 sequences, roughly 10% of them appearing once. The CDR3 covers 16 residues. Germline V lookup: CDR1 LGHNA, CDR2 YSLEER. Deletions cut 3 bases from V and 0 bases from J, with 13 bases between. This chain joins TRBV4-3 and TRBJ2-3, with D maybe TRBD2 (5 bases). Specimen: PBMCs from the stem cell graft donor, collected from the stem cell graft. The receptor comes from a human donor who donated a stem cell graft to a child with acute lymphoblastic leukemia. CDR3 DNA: TGCGCCAGCAGCCAGGGTCCTAGCACAAGCACAGATACGCAGTATTTT. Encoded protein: CASSQGPSTSTDTQYF.